Listed below are T cell receptor beta chains from one sample, sequenced in a study of T-cell memory formation after mild COVID-19. TCRdb reanalysed the 5' RACE reads using MiXCR and keeps one entry per CDR3 protein. The sample has under 550,000 distinct CDR3 sequences; 15% to 20% are singletons. Sequencing input: PBMCs or a T cell subset sorted from them (not recorded which). Receptor source: a young man who had mild COVID-19 (a few samples of this study predate the infection). Cell type and time point are not known. The CDR3 runs from the conserved cysteine through the conserved F or W. The order of the fields is D gene, clone size, J gene, V gene, CDR3 protein, CDR3 DNA. D genes are given only for firm matches. The size of a clone is reported for some rows only, either as once, few or many, or as a class for expanded clones.

D: NA
size: few
J: TRBJ2-1
V: TRBV7-8
CDR3: CASSFLSEQFF
DNA: TGTGCCAGCAGCTTCCTTAGTGAGCAGTTCTTC

D: NA
size: NA
J: TRBJ2-5
V: TRBV12-3/TRBV12-4
CDR3: CASSLSSGGWDQYF
DNA: TGTGCCAGCAGTTTGTCGTCGGGCGGGTGGGACCAGTACTTC

D: TRBD2
size: few
J: TRBJ2-1
V: TRBV7-3
CDR3: CASSLRGLAYGEQFF
DNA: TGTGCCAGCAGCTTAAGGGGACTAGCTTATGGTGAGCAGTTCTTC

D: NA
size: many
J: TRBJ1-2
V: TRBV12-3/TRBV12-4
CDR3: CASTITQGLGYTF
DNA: TGTGCCAGCACCATTACACAGGGCCTGGGCTACACCTTC

D: TRBD2
size: NA
J: TRBJ2-7
V: TRBV9
CDR3: CASSVAGGWTYEQYF
DNA: TGTGCCAGCAGCGTAGCCGGGGGGTGGACCTACGAGCAGTACTTC

D: TRBD2
size: NA
J: TRBJ2-6
V: TRBV4-1
CDR3: CASSHMGRAGKGANVLTF
DNA: TGCGCCAGCAGCCATATGGGGAGGGCAGGGAAGGGGGCCAACGTCCTGACTTTC

D: NA
size: NA
J: TRBJ2-1
V: TRBV9
CDR3: CASRGVGAEYNEQFF
DNA: TGTGCCAGCAGGGGTGTAGGGGCGGAATACAATGAGCAGTTCTTC

D: TRBD2
size: few
J: TRBJ2-7
V: TRBV19
CDR3: CASSYRIAGSYEQYF
DNA: TGTGCCAGTAGCTATCGGATAGCGGGGTCCTACGAGCAGTACTTC

D: NA
size: NA
J: TRBJ2-2
V: TRBV6-4
CDR3: CASRPETARAGELFF
DNA: TGTGCCAGCAGACCGGAGACAGCCCGGGCCGGGGAGCTGTTTTTT

D: TRBD1
size: NA
J: TRBJ2-5
V: TRBV29-1
CDR3: CSVQGEETQYF
DNA: TGCAGCGTACAGGGGGAAGAGACCCAGTACTTC

D: NA
size: NA
J: TRBJ2-3
V: TRBV4-1
CDR3: CASSRPQGLRTDTQYF
DNA: TGCGCCAGCAGCCGCCCTCAGGGTCTACGCACAGATACGCAGTATTTT

D: NA
size: few
J: TRBJ1-1
V: TRBV7-2
CDR3: CASSWGTEAFF
DNA: TGTGCCAGCAGTTGGGGCACTGAAGCTTTCTTT

D: NA
size: few
J: TRBJ2-3
V: TRBV7-9
CDR3: CASSPPSLDTQYF
DNA: TGTGCCAGCAGCCCACCCTCCCTGGATACGCAGTATTTT

D: TRBD1
size: many
J: TRBJ2-2
V: TRBV7-9
CDR3: CASSRDRDTGELFF
DNA: TGTGCCAGCAGCCGGGACAGGGACACCGGGGAGCTGTTTTTT

D: NA
size: few
J: TRBJ2-1
V: TRBV7-2
CDR3: CASSLLVGSYNEQFF
DNA: TGTGCCAGCAGCTTATTGGTCGGATCCTACAATGAGCAGTTCTTC

D: NA
size: NA
J: TRBJ2-3
V: TRBV3-1
CDR3: CASSQGLTPTDTQYF
DNA: TGTGCCAGCAGCCAAGGGCTGACACCGACAGATACGCAGTATTTT

D: NA
size: NA
J: TRBJ2-3
V: TRBV6-2/TRBV6-3
CDR3: CASRSGTGTSTDTQYF
DNA: TGTGCCAGCAGATCGGGAACAGGGACTAGCACAGATACGCAGTATTTT

D: TRBD1
size: few
J: TRBJ1-1
V: TRBV7-3
CDR3: CASSSGQGQDTEAFF
DNA: TGTGCCAGCAGCTCAGGACAGGGGCAGGACACTGAAGCTTTCTTT

D: NA
size: few
J: TRBJ1-3
V: TRBV9
CDR3: CASARGAEASGNTIYF
DNA: TGTGCCAGCGCCCGAGGGGCAGAAGCGTCTGGAAACACCATATATTTT

D: NA
size: few
J: TRBJ1-1
V: TRBV29-1
CDR3: CSVGLGQNTEAFF
DNA: TGCAGCGTTGGACTAGGGCAGAACACTGAAGCTTTCTTT

D: TRBD1
size: NA
J: TRBJ1-4
V: TRBV7-9
CDR3: CASSFGGQLNEKLFF
DNA: TGTGCCAGCAGCTTCGGGGGACAGTTAAATGAAAAACTGTTTTTT

D: NA
size: NA
J: TRBJ2-7
V: TRBV4-3
CDR3: CASSPRPGGVEQYF
DNA: TGCGCCAGCAGCCCCCGGCCGGGCGGGGTCGAGCAGTACTTC

D: TRBD1
size: few
J: TRBJ1-1
V: TRBV12-3/TRBV12-4
CDR3: CASRFGTVGTEAFF
DNA: TGTGCCAGCAGGTTCGGGACAGTAGGGACTGAAGCTTTCTTT

D: NA
size: many
J: TRBJ2-3
V: TRBV18
CDR3: CASSPREDTQYF
DNA: TGTGCCAGCTCACCACGGGAAGATACGCAGTATTTT

D: TRBD1
size: NA
J: TRBJ1-5
V: TRBV3-1
CDR3: CASSQAGTGGYSNQPQHF
DNA: TGTGCCAGCAGCCAAGCCGGGACAGGGGGATATAGCAATCAGCCCCAGCATTTT

D: TRBD1
size: NA
J: TRBJ1-1
V: TRBV3-1
CDR3: CASSQYRGHPLNTEAFF
DNA: TGTGCCAGCAGCCAATACAGGGGGCACCCCTTGAACACTGAAGCTTTCTTT

D: NA
size: many
J: TRBJ2-3
V: TRBV5-5
CDR3: CASSPAGTYSTDTQYF
DNA: TGTGCCAGCAGCCCCGCCGGGACATATAGCACAGATACGCAGTATTTT

D: NA
size: few
J: TRBJ2-5
V: TRBV7-7
CDR3: CASSYRDAAQETQYF
DNA: TGTGCCAGCAGCTACCGGGACGCCGCTCAAGAGACCCAGTACTTC

D: NA
size: few
J: TRBJ1-2
V: TRBV18
CDR3: CASSLDRHLYGYTF
DNA: TGTGCCAGCTCACTCGACCGACACCTTTATGGCTACACCTTC

D: NA
size: NA
J: TRBJ1-2
V: TRBV4-1
CDR3: CASSQGRGGYGYTF
DNA: TGCGCCAGCAGCCAAGGTCGGGGCGGCTATGGCTACACCTTC

D: NA
size: few
J: TRBJ2-3
V: TRBV4-1
CDR3: CASSPMRVTDTQYF
DNA: TGCGCCAGCAGCCCCATGCGGGTCACAGATACGCAGTATTTT